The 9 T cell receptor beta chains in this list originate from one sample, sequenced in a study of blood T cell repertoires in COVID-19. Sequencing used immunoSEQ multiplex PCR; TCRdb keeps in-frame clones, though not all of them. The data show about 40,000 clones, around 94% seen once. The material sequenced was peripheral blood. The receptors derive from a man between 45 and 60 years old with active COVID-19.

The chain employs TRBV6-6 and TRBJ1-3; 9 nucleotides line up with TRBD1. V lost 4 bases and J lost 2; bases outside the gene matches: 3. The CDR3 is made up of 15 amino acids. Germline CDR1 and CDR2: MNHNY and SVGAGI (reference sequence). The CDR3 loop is CASSFRDRAGNTIYF. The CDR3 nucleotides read TGTGCCAGCAGTTTCCGGGACAGGGCTGGAAACACCATATATTTT.

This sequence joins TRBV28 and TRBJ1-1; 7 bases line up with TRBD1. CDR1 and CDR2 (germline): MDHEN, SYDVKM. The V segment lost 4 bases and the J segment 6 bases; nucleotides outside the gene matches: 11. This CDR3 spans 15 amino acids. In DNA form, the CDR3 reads TGTGCCAGCAGTTCACCGACAGGGACGCTCGCTGAAGCTTTCTTT. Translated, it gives CASSSPTGTLAEAFF.

The CDR3 region has the DNA TGTGCCAGCAGCCCGACTAGCGGGGCTAGCTACGAGCAGTACTTC. Translating gives CASSPTSGASYEQYF. The chain is built from TRBV7-3 and TRBJ2-7, with TRBD2 matching over 11 bases. The CDR3 runs 15 residues. Germline V gives CDR1 SGHTA, CDR2 FQGTGA. After removal of 5 bases from V and 3 bases from J, the junction contained 6 bases not matched to a gene.

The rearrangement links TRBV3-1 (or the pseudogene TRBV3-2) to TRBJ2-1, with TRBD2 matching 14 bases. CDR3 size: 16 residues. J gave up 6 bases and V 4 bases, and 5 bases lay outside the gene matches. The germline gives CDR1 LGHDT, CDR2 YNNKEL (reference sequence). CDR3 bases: TGTGCCAGCAGCCCACTGACTAGCGGGAGGGCCAATGAGCAGTTCTTC. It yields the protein CASSPLTSGRANEQFF.

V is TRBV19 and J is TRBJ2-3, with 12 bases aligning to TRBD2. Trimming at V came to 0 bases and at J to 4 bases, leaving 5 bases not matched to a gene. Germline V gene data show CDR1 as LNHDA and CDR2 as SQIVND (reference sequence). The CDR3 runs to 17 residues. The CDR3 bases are TGTGCCAGTAGTATAGAATTGACTAGCGGGAGTCCAGATACGCAGTATTTT. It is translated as CASSIELTSGSPDTQYF.

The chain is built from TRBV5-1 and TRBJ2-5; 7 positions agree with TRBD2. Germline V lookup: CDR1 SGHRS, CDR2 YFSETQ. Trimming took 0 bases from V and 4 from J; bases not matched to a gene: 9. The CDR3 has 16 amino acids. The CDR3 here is CASSLGPTGGRETQYF. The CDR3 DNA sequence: TGCGCCAGCAGCTTGGGACCCACGGGGGGAAGAGAGACCCAGTACTTC.

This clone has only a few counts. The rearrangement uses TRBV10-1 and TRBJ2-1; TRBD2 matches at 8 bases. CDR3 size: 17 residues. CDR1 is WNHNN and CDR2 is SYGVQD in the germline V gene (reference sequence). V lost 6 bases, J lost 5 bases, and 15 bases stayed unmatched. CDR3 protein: CASSEGAGALRDNEQFF. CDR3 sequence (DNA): TGCGCCAGCAGCGAAGGAGCGGGAGCCTTACGGGACAATGAGCAGTTCTTC.

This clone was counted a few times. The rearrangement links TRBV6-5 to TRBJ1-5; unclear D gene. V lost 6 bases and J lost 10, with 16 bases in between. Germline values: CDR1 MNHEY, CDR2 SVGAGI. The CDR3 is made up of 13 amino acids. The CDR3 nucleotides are TGTGCCAGCAGGGGATTGGACCGGGGACCCCAGCATTTT. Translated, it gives CASRGLDRGPQHF.

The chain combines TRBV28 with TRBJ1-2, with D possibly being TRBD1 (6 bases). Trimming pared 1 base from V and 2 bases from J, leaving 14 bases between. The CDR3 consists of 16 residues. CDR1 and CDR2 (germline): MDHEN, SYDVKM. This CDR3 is CASSLFGQGTNYGYTF. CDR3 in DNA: TGTGCCAGCAGTTTATTCGGGCAGGGGACAAACTATGGCTACACCTTC.